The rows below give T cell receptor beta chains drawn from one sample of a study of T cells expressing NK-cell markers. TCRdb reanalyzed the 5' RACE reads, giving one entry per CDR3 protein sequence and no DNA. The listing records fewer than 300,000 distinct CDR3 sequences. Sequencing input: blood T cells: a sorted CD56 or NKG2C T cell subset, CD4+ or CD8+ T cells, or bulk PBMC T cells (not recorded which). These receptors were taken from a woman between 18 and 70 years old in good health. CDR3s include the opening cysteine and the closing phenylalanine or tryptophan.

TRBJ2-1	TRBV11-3	CASSRGASEYNEQFF
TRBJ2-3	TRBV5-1	CASSLLSRRSTDTQYF
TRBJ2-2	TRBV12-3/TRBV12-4	CASRRERGGVGELFF
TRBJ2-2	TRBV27	CASRRSGGGNTGELFF
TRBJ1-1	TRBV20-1	CSARQGTANTEAFF
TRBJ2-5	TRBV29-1	CSVEGTSGGIETQYF
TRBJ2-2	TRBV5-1	CASSLALANTGELFF
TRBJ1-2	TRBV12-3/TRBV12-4	CASSFLGRPNYGYTF
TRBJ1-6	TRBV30	CAWNRGQGNSPLHF
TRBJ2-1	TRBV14	CATRRASGPSSYNEQFF
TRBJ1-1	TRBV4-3	CASSREQGVSTEAFF
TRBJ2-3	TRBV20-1	CSATRVAGSYTQYF
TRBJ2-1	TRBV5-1	CASRFNHITYNEQFF
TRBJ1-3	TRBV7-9	CASSTGQGDGNTIYF
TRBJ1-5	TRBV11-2	CASSLREGQPQHF
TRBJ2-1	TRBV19	CASSTREGLINEQFF
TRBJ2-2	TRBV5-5	CASSSRDAGSGELFF
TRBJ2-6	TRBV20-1	CSAPPLTGANVLTF
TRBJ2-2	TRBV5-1	CASSPSPLGAGELFF
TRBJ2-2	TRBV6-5	CASSYSGTATGELFF
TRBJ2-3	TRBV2	CAFRTSGALDTQYF
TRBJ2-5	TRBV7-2	CASSLMRQLQETQYF
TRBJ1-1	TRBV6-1	CASSANFPGAFF
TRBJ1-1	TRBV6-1	CASTTGQRNTEAFF
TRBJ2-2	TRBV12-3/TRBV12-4	CARRELANTGELFF
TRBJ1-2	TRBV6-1	CATYRRANYGYTF
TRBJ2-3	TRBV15	CATSRDGPDTQYF
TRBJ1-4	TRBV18	CASSPSGTDNEKLFF
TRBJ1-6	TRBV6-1	CASGLGGGYSPLHF
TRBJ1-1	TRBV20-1	CSARRQGVNTEAFF
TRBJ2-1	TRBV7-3	CASSLSGGRAYNEQFF